Below, 32 T cell receptor beta chains from the same sample are listed, as sequenced in a study of blood T cell repertoires in COVID-19. Here immunoSEQ multiplex PCR was the method, and the copy in TCRdb shows in-frame clones only, minus some. The data contain about 210,000 clones, around 87% of them singletons. Sequencing input: peripheral blood. The receptors stem from a man aged 55 to 70 with acute or convalescent COVID-19.

This sequence joins TRBV5-6 and TRBJ2-5, with 12 positions matching TRBD2. Trimming at V came to 4 bases and at J to 3 bases, leaving 7 bases not matched to a gene. The CDR3 spans 16 residues. Germline V gene lookup returns CDR1 SGHDT and CDR2 YYEEEE. CDR3 region: CASSPITSGGKETQYF. The CDR3 DNA reads as TGTGCCAGCAGCCCCATAACTAGCGGGGGGAAAGAGACCCAGTACTTC.

This clone was detected a few times. The chain couples TRBV2 to TRBJ1-1, with D possibly matching TRBD1 (5 bases). Trimming stripped 6 bases from V and 2 bases from J, with 16 bases between. CDR1 SNHLY and CDR2 FYNNEI come from the germline V gene. CDR3 length: 15 residues. CDR3 nucleotides: TGTGCCAGCAGGGACCAAACAGGAGTTAACACTGAAGCTTTCTTT. Its translation: CASRDQTGVNTEAFF.

The rearrangement links TRBV27 to TRBJ2-1, with 9 bases lining up with TRBD1. V shed 3 bases and J 6 bases; nucleotides not matched to a gene: 6. In germline, CDR1 is MNHEY, CDR2 SMNVEV (reference sequence). This CDR3 spans 15 amino acids. The CDR3 DNA sequence: TGTGCCAGCAGTTTTACCGGGACAGGGACCAATGAGCAGTTCTTC. Translated: CASSFTGTGTNEQFF.

This clone was detected only a few times. The genes are TRBV10-1 and TRBJ2-7; the match to TRBD1 covers 7 bases. The junction had 10 bases not matched to a gene; V was cut back by 3 bases and J by 5 bases. The CDR3 has 15 amino acids. Germline V gene sequence: CDR1 WNHNN, CDR2 SYGVQD (reference sequence). The DNA of the CDR3 is TGCGCCAGCAGTGATACGACAGGGTCTAAGAACGAGCAGTACTTC. Protein sequence: CASSDTTGSKNEQYF.

The chain has TRBV5-1 and TRBJ2-1, with 8 bases fitting TRBD1. The length of the CDR3 is 15 residues. CDR1 and CDR2 from the germline V gene are SGHRS and YFSETQ. Losses at the gene ends were 4 bases for V and 3 bases for J; bases not matched to a gene: 6. CDR3 nucleotide sequence: TGCGCCAGCAGCCAGACAGGGGAGTTCTACAATGAGCAGTTCTTC. Translating gives CASSQTGEFYNEQFF. The full variable domain, completed using reference TRBV5-1 and TRBJ2-1, is KAGVTQTPRYLIKTRGQQVTLSCSPISGHRSVSWYQQTPGQGLQFLFEYFSETQRNKGNFPGRFSGRQFSNSRSEMNVSTLELGDSALYLCASSQTGEFYNEQFFGPGTRLTVL.

J is TRBJ2-6 and V is TRBV27; unclear D gene. This CDR3 is 16 amino acids long. Trimming stripped 4 bases from V and 0 bases from J, with 10 bases between. Germline V gene sequence: CDR1 MNHEY, CDR2 SMNVEV (reference sequence). CDR3 bases: TGTGCCAGCAGTTCCCTTTATCGCTCTGGGGCCAACGTCCTGACTTTC. It encodes CASSSLYRSGANVLTF.

The chain is built from TRBV14 and TRBJ1-1, with D possibly TRBD1 on 5 matching bases. The CDR3 totals 18 residues. The V gene's germline CDR1 is SGHDN and CDR2 FVKESK. Trimming left V 0 bases short and J 0 bases short, with 17 bases between. This CDR3 reads CASSQDKRGAGMNTEAFF. CDR3 nucleotide sequence: TGTGCCAGCAGCCAAGATAAGAGGGGCGCGGGAATGAACACTGAAGCTTTCTTT.

This rearrangement joins TRBV5-1 to TRBJ1-1; D not certain. The V end lost 0 bases, the J end lost 0 bases, and 6 bases lay between the germline ends. Germline CDR1 SGHRS, CDR2 YFSETQ. The CDR3 contains 14 residues. In nucleotides, the CDR3 is TGCGCCAGCAGCTTGGCAGGTATGAACACTGAAGCTTTCTTT. This encodes CASSLAGMNTEAFF.

The V gene is TRBV7-9, the J gene TRBJ1-2; tentative D call: TRBD1 (6 bases). Trimming shortened V by 1 base and J by 8 bases, and 14 bases separated the two germline ends. CDR1 and CDR2 (germline): SEHNR, FQNEAQ (reference sequence). CDR3 size: 14 residues. This CDR3 is CASSLGGQAEGYTF. Written as DNA, the CDR3 is TGTGCCAGCAGCTTAGGGGGGCAGGCGGAGGGCTACACCTTC.

This rearrangement joins TRBV7-6 to TRBJ1-4; TRBD1 might be the D (6 bases). V lost 1 base, J lost 5 bases, and 17 bases lay in between. The CDR3 runs 17 residues. Germline loops: CDR1 SGHVS, CDR2 FNYEAQ. The CDR3 coding sequence is TGTGCCAGCAGCTTAGGGAGCCCCGGGACAAGGAATGAAAAACTGTTTTTT. This codes for CASSLGSPGTRNEKLFF.

V and J are TRBV6-2 or TRBV6-3 and TRBJ2-1, with D uncertain. CDR3 size: 15 residues. The V and J ends lost 5 bases and 0 bases respectively, with 11 bases between them. CDR1 and CDR2 (germline): MNHEY, SVGEGT. CDR3 nucleotide sequence: TGTGCCAGCAGTCACCCGGCAGGCTCCTACAATGAGCAGTTCTTC. It is translated as CASSHPAGSYNEQFF.

The chain carries TRBV24-1 and TRBJ2-3; D gene uncertain. Per the germline V gene, CDR1 is KGHDR and CDR2 is SFDVKD. This CDR3 is built from 14 residues. The V end lost 5 bases, the J end lost 1 base, and 9 bases lay between the germline ends. The CDR3 DNA is TGTGCCACCAGTGCGGTAGGAGGCACAGATACGCAGTATTTT. Translated, it gives CATSAVGGTDTQYF.

J is TRBJ1-5 and V is TRBV18; 11 bases map to TRBD1. Germline values: CDR1 KGHSH, CDR2 LQKENI. This CDR3 is 17 amino acids long. V lost 3 bases, J lost 2 bases, and 6 bases stayed unmatched. The CDR3 loop is CASSPMDRGPGNQPQHF. CDR3 bases: TGTGCCAGCTCACCGATGGACAGGGGGCCTGGCAATCAGCCCCAGCATTTT.

In this sample, this clone turned up a few times. This rearrangement joins TRBV7-6 to TRBJ1-3, with D possibly matching TRBD1 (6 bases). The V end was cut by 0 bases, the J end by 4 bases, with 13 bases between. The CDR3 has 16 amino acids. Germline V CDR1 and CDR2: SGHVS, FNYEAQ. The CDR3 is CASSLARQGLGNTIYF. The CDR3 DNA reads as TGTGCCAGCAGCTTAGCGCGGCAGGGGTTAGGAAACACCATATATTTT.

V usage is TRBV19 and J usage is TRBJ2-7, with D tentatively TRBD2 (6 bases). The V gene lost 6 bases and the J gene lost 7 bases, with 13 bases spanning the gap. The germline V gene has CDR1 LNHDA and CDR2 SQIVND (reference sequence). The CDR3 runs to 12 residues. The CDR3 loop is CASSLRAGEQYF. CDR3 DNA: TGTGCCAGTAGCCTTAGGGCGGGGGAGCAGTACTTC.

This chain connects TRBV11-1 to TRBJ1-6; maybe TRBD1 (6 bases). The ends were cut back, 5 bases at V and 11 bases at J, with 22 bases in the middle. This CDR3 has 16 residues. The germline gives CDR1 SGHAT, CDR2 FQDESV (reference sequence). CDR3 residues: CASSPRYRGAPAPLHF. The CDR3 coding sequence is TGTGCCAGCAGCCCCCGCTACCGGGGGGCGCCGGCACCCCTCCACTTT.

This clone was counted a single time. The CDR3 loop reads CASRDRGADTQYF. DNA of the CDR3: TGTGCCAGTAGGGACAGGGGCGCAGATACGCAGTATTTT. The V call is TRBV19, the J call TRBJ2-3; the match to TRBD1 covers 9 bases. Germline CDR1 is LNHDA and CDR2 is SQIVND (reference sequence). V gave up 6 bases and J gave up 4 bases; unmatched junction bases: 2. The CDR3 length is 13 residues.

The CDR3 loop reads CASSFDKGGTEAFF. The CDR3 DNA sequence: TGCGCCAGCAGCTTTGATAAAGGAGGGACTGAAGCTTTCTTT. This sequence joins TRBV5-1 and TRBJ1-1; D remains unclear. This CDR3 spans 14 amino acids. Per the germline V gene, CDR1 is SGHRS and CDR2 is YFSETQ. Trimming stripped 2 bases from V and 5 bases from J, with 13 bases between.

This rearrangement joins TRBV2 to TRBJ2-5, with 13 bases fitting TRBD2. The CDR3 has 18 amino acids. The J segment lost 5 bases and the V segment lost 3 bases, leaving 12 bases of the junction unmatched. Per germline, CDR1 SNHLY and CDR2 FYNNEI. The CDR3 bases are TGTGCCAGCAGTGATGCGGTACTAGCGGGGGGGCGTAGGGAGACCCAGTACTTC. This sequence encodes CASSDAVLAGGRRETQYF.

J is TRBJ1-1 and V is TRBV27; weak D call: TRBD1 (6 bases). V lost 11 bases and J 0 bases, leaving 19 bases between the germline ends. Germline V gene data show CDR1 as MNHEY and CDR2 as SMNVEV (reference sequence). The CDR3 has 15 amino acids. The CDR3: CAVPRTANLNTEAFF. In nucleotides, the CDR3 is TGTGCCGTCCCAAGGACAGCGAATCTGAACACTGAAGCTTTCTTT.

V gene TRBV7-2 combines with J gene TRBJ1-3; 7 nucleotides line up with TRBD1. This CDR3 comprises 15 residues. Germline CDR1 SGHTA, CDR2 FQGNSA. Germline trimming cut 3 bases from V and 0 bases from J; bases unmatched to any gene: 2. Here the CDR3 reads CASSFRGFSGNTIYF. CDR3 nucleotide sequence: TGTGCCAGCAGCTTCAGGGGGTTCTCTGGAAACACCATATATTTT.

The rearrangement joins TRBV7-3 to TRBJ2-2; weak D call: TRBD1 (6 bases). This CDR3 spans 17 amino acids. Germline V CDR1 and CDR2: SGHTA, FQGTGA. V was shortened by 1 base and J by 4 bases, with 16 bases between the two germline ends. The CDR3 nucleotides are TGTGCCAGCAGCTTAATGGGGGCTAGCATGGGCACCGGGGAGCTGTTTTTT. Translation: CASSLMGASMGTGELFF.

This clone has more than one count but fewer than ten. The genes are TRBV7-8 and TRBJ1-2; 9 nucleotides align to TRBD1. The ends lost 5 bases at V and 8 bases at J; junction bases unmatched: 6. CDR1 and CDR2 (germline): SGHVS, FQNEAQ. CDR3 size: 13 residues. The CDR3 loop reads CASSPTGGWGYTF. The CDR3 DNA reads TGTGCCAGCAGCCCAACAGGGGGCTGGGGCTACACCTTC.

A single count supports this clone. The V gene is TRBV4-3, the J gene TRBJ1-1; TRBD1 matches at 8 bases. CDR3 length: 16 amino acids. Germline values: CDR1 LGHNA, CDR2 YSLEER. The J segment lost 6 bases and the V segment lost 0 bases, leaving 9 bases of the junction unmatched. The CDR3, as DNA: TGCGCCAGCAGCCAAGATATGGAGACAGGGGTCCCTGAAGCTTTCTTT. Its translation: CASSQDMETGVPEAFF.

The chain links TRBV6-5 to TRBJ1-2; possibly TRBD1 for D (6 bases). V was trimmed by 6 bases and J by 4 bases, leaving 18 bases between them. Germline lookup yields CDR1 MNHEY and CDR2 SVGAGI. This CDR3 has 15 amino acids. Here the CDR3 reads CASSPEGGQTYGYTF. The CDR3 DNA reads TGTGCCAGCAGCCCCGAGGGGGGGCAGACCTATGGCTACACCTTC.

The CDR3 DNA reads TGTGCCAGCAGCTTGACTAGCGGGGGGGCGAGGGTCACCGGGGAGCTGTTTTTT. It specifies CASSLTSGGARVTGELFF. The V call is TRBV7-6, the J call TRBJ2-2, with 14 bases lining up with TRBD2. CDR3 length: 18 amino acids. With V trimmed by 3 bases and J by 4 bases, 7 bases remained unmatched. Germline CDR1 and CDR2: SGHVS and FNYEAQ. Combining the CDR3 with reference TRBV7-6 and TRBJ2-2 gives the whole variable domain GAGVSQSPRYKVTKRGQDVALRCDPISGHVSLYWYRQALGQGPEFLTYFNYEAQQDKSGLPNDRFSAERPEGSISTLTIQRTEQRDSAMYRCASSLTSGGARVTGELFFGEGSRLTVL.

The chain recombines TRBV28 with TRBJ1-6; TRBD1 matches at 9 bases. The CDR3 is made up of 18 amino acids. CDR1 and CDR2 from the germline V gene are MDHEN and SYDVKM. Germline trimming cut 5 bases from V and 4 bases from J; bases unmatched to any gene: 12. The CDR3 spells CASSRTGGASLYNSPLHF. CDR3 nucleotides: TGTGCCAGCAGTCGAACAGGGGGCGCGTCTCTATATAATTCACCCCTCCACTTT.

A single count supports this clone. This chain links TRBV10-1 with TRBJ2-3; 7 nucleotides agree with TRBD1. CDR1 WNHNN and CDR2 SYGVQD come from the germline V gene (reference sequence). V was pared by 2 bases and J by 0 bases, with 5 bases of the junction left unmatched. CDR3 length equals 16 residues. The CDR3 nucleotides read TGCGCCAGCAGTGAGGTACAGGGGACAAGCACAGATACGCAGTATTTT. It specifies CASSEVQGTSTDTQYF.

The V and J genes are TRBV4-2 and TRBJ2-5; 9 nucleotides agree with TRBD2. Trimming cost V 2 bases and J 9 bases; bases outside gene matches: 13. The V gene's germline CDR1 is LGHNA and CDR2 YNFKEQ. This CDR3 comprises 16 residues. In nucleotides, the CDR3 is TGTGCCAGCAGCCAAAATACCCCAGGGGTAGCGGGGGCCCAGTACTTC. Protein sequence: CASSQNTPGVAGAQYF.

This chain uses TRBV7-3 with TRBJ2-5; the match to TRBD2 covers 8 bases. The CDR3 has 15 residues. The trim removed 1 base at V and 5 bases at J, leaving 6 bases unmatched. Per germline, CDR1 SGHTA and CDR2 FQGTGA. The CDR3 DNA follows: TGTGCCAGCAGCTTAAACAGCGGGGGACTGGAGACCCAGTACTTC. Protein product: CASSLNSGGLETQYF. Full variable domain (outside the CDR3, taken from reference TRBV7-3 and TRBJ2-5): GAGVSQTPSNKVTEKGKYVELRCDPISGHTALYWYRQSLGQGPEFLIYFQGTGAADDSGLPNDRFFAVRPEGSVSTLKIQRTERGDSAVYLCASSLNSGGLETQYFGPGTRLLVL.

The CDR3 region is CASSLDGLNQPQHF. In nucleotides, the CDR3 is TGTGCCAGCAGCCTGGACGGACTTAATCAGCCCCAGCATTTT. J is TRBJ1-5 and V is TRBV5-8; D is unclear. There are 14 residues in the CDR3. The V end lost 4 bases, the J end lost 4 bases, and 12 bases lay between the germline ends. CDR1 SGHTS and CDR2 YDEGEE come from the germline V gene.

V usage is TRBV4-2 and J usage is TRBJ1-1; 8 bases are shared with TRBD1. V trimming: 0 bases; J trimming: 9 bases; junction bases outside the gene matches: 6. Germline V CDR1 and CDR2: LGHNA, YNFKEQ. This CDR3 is 14 amino acids long. CDR3 bases: TGTGCCAGCAGCCAAGATCCCAGACAGGGGAAAGCTTTCTTT. Translating it yields CASSQDPRQGKAFF.